This TCR beta chain was sequenced in a study of cytomegalovirus exposure and HLA in healthy donors. Study in general: Later analysis reported that the approximately 120 validation repertoires shared the platform of the 650 to 700 first-cohort repertoires.

Study-level points and caveats: Researchers counted about 150 TCR beta chains as cytomegalovirus-associated. For cytomegalovirus status, the classifier reportedly gave diagnoses with high specificity and sensitivity.

Germline V gene lookup returns CDR1 MNHEY and CDR2 SVGAGI. The CDR3 length is 12 residues. The V end was cut by 8 bases, the J end by 1 base, with 8 bases between. This clone was counted many times. What it binds is unknown. Other DNA sequences in this sample translate to the same CDR3. Some clones are missing from TCRdb's copy, which holds only in-frame ones; the method was immunoSEQ multiplex PCR. The sample includes some 210,000 clones, 70% to 90% of them seen just once. The origin of this receptor is a woman younger than 35 in good health and CMV-seronegative. The sample taken for sequencing was PBMCs. The chain uses TRBV6-5 and TRBJ1-1; D is unresolved. CDR3 sequence: CASAPGNTEAFF. CDR3 bases: TGTGCCAGCGCCCCAGGGAACACTGAAGCTTTCTTT.